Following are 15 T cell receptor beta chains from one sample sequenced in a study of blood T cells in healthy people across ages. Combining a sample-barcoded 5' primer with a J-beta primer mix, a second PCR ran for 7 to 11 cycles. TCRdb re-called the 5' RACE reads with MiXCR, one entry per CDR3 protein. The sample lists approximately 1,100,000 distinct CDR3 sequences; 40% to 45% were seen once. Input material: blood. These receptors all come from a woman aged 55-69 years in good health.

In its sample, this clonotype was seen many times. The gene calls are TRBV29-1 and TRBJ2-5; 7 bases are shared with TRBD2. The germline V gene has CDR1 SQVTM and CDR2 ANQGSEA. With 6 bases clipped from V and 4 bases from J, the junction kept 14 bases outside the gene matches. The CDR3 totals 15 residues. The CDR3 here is CSVHGTGGWGETQYF. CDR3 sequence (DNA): TGCAGCGTACACGGGACCGGGGGGTGGGGAGAGACCCAGTACTTC.

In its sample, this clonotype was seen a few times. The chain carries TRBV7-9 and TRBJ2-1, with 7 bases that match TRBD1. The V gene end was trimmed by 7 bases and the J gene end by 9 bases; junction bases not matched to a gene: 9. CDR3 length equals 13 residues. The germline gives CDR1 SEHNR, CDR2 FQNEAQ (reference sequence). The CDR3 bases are TGTGCCAGCAACCAACAGGGGACGCGTGAGCAGTTCTTC. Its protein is CASNQQGTREQFF.

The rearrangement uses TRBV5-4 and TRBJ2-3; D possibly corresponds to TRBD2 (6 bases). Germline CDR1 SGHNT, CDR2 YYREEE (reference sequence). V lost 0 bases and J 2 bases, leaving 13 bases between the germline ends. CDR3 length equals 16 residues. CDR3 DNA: TGTGCCAGCAGCTTGGATGTGGGGGGTGTCACAGATACGCAGTATTTT. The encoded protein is CASSLDVGGVTDTQYF.

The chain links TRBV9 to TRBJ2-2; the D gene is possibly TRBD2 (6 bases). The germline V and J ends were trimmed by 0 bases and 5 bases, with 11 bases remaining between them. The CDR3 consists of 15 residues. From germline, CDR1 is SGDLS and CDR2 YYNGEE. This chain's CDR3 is CASSVEPGETGELFF. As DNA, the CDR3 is TGTGCCAGCAGCGTAGAGCCGGGAGAAACCGGGGAGCTGTTTTTT.

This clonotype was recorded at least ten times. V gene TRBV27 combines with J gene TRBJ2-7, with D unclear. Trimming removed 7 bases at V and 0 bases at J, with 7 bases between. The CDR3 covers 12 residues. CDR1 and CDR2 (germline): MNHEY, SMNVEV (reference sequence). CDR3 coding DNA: TGTGCCAGCATGGAAAACTCCTACGAGCAGTACTTC. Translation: CASMENSYEQYF.

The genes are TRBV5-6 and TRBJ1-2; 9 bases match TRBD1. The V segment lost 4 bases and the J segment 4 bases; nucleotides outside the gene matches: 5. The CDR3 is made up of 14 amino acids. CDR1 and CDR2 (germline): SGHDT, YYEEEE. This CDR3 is CASSPRDRVYGYTF. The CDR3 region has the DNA TGTGCCAGCAGCCCACGGGACAGGGTCTATGGCTACACCTTC.

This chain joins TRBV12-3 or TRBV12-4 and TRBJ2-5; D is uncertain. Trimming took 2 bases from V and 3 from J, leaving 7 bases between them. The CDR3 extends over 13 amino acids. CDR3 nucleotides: TGTGCCAGCAGTTTAAAGGTGGAAGAGACCCAGTACTTC. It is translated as CASSLKVEETQYF.

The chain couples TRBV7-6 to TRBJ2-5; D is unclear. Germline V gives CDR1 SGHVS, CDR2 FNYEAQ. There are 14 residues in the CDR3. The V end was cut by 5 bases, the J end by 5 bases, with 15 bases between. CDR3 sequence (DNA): TGTGCCAGCAGCCCCTCCAAGGCCTGGGAGACCCAGTACTTC. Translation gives CASSPSKAWETQYF.

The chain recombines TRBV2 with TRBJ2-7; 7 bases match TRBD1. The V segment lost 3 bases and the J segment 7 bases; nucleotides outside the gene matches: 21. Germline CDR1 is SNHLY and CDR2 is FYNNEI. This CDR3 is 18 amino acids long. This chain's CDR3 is CASSEPPKRGHFDNEQYF. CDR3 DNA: TGTGCCAGCAGTGAGCCCCCTAAAAGGGGGCATTTCGACAATGAGCAGTACTTC. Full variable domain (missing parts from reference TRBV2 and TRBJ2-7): EPEVTQTPSHQVTQMGQEVILRCVPISNHLYFYWYRQILGQKVEFLVSFYNNEISEKSEIFDDQFSVERPDGSNFTLKIRSTKLEDSAMYFCASSEPPKRGHFDNEQYFGPGTRLTVT.

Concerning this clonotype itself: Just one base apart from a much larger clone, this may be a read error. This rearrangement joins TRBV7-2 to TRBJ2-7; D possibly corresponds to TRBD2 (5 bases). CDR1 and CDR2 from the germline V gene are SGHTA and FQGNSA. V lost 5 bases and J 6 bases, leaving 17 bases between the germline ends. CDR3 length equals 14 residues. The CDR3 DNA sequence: TGTGCCAGCAGCGTATCTCCTAGCTCCCTCGAGCAGTACTTC. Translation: CASSVSPSSLEQYF.

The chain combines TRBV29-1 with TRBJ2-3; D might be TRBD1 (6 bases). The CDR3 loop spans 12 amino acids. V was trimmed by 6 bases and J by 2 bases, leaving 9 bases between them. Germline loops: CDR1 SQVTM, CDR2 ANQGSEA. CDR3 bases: TGCAGCGTGGGACACCTCACAGATACGCAGTATTTT. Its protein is CSVGHLTDTQYF.

The CDR3 loop is CASSPGLAGTNQETQYF. For the CDR3, the DNA is TGTGCCAGCAGCCCGGGACTAGCGGGGACCAACCAAGAGACCCAGTACTTC. The chain uses TRBV3-1 and TRBJ2-5, with 13 bases that match TRBD2. The CDR3 runs to 17 residues. Germline values: CDR1 LGHDT, CDR2 YNNKEL (reference sequence). V shed 4 bases and J 0 bases; nucleotides not matched to a gene: 5.

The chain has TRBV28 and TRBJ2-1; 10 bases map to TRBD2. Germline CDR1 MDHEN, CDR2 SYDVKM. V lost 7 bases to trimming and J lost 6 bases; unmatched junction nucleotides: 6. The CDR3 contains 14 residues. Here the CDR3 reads CASTSGRAFNEQFF. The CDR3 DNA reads TGTGCCAGCACGAGCGGGAGGGCCTTCAATGAGCAGTTCTTC.

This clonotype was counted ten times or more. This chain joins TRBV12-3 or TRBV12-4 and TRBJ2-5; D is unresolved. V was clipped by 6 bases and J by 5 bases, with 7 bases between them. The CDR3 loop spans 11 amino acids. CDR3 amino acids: CASSLMETQYF. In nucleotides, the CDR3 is TGTGCCAGCAGCTTAATGGAGACCCAGTACTTC.

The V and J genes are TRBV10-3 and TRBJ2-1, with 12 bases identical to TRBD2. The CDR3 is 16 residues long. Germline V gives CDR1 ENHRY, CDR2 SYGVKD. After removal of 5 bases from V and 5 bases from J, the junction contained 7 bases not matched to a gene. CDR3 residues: CAISRPGLAGNNEQFF. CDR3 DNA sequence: TGTGCCATCAGTAGACCGGGACTAGCGGGCAACAATGAGCAGTTCTTC.